The 28 T cell receptor beta chains below all came from one sample that was sequenced in a study of response to subunit inactivated influenza vaccine. TCRdb fed the RT-PCR reads into MiXCR, producing one record per CDR3 protein. The data hold some 850,000 distinct CDR3 sequences, with approximately 17% observed a single time. The sample in question was PBMCs from blood, obtained around 5 days after vaccination. The receptors originated from a man aged 50-60 years who received an inactivated influenza vaccine.

This clonotype appeared a few times. The chain carries TRBV6-1 and TRBJ1-1; D gene uncertain. The V end lost 6 bases, the J end lost 0 bases, and 11 bases lay between the germline ends. Germline CDR1 and CDR2: MNHNS and SASEGT. This CDR3 is built from 14 residues. The chain's CDR3 is CASSSRTLNTEAFF. CDR3 bases: TGTGCCAGCAGCTCAAGGACCCTGAACACTGAAGCTTTCTTT.

The rearrangement joins TRBV2 to TRBJ2-7; D is unclear. V was trimmed by 4 bases and J by 1 base, leaving 11 bases between them. The CDR3 covers 14 residues. Germline V lookup: CDR1 SNHLY, CDR2 FYNNEI. In DNA, the CDR3 is TGTGCCAGCAGTGTGGGGTCTTGGTCCTACGAGCAGTACTTC. Protein: CASSVGSWSYEQYF.

V and J are TRBV12-3 or TRBV12-4 and TRBJ2-3; TRBD1 agrees at 10 bases. The V segment lost 5 bases and the J segment 0 bases; nucleotides outside the gene matches: 17. The CDR3 loop spans 20 amino acids. CDR3 region: CASSRTGAGTGDRSTDTQYF. CDR3 in DNA: TGTGCCAGCAGTCGTACTGGAGCCGGGACAGGGGACCGTAGCACAGATACGCAGTATTTT.

This sequence joins TRBV5-4 and TRBJ2-1; the match to TRBD1 covers 9 bases. This CDR3 has 15 amino acids. V lost 3 bases, J lost 3 bases, and 4 bases stayed unmatched. CDR1 and CDR2 from the germline V gene are SGHNT and YYREEE (reference sequence). CDR3 loop: CASSWGDRVYNEQFF. Here the CDR3 DNA reads TGTGCCAGCAGCTGGGGGGACAGGGTCTACAATGAGCAGTTCTTC.

The rearrangement uses TRBV7-3 and TRBJ2-3; 13 nucleotides line up with TRBD2. The CDR3 consists of 18 residues. Germline values: CDR1 SGHTA, CDR2 FQGTGA. Losses at the gene ends were 4 bases for V and 3 bases for J; bases not matched to a gene: 10. CDR3 protein: CASSSADPTSGRTDTQYF. For the CDR3, the DNA is TGTGCCAGCAGCTCCGCCGACCCGACTAGCGGGAGGACAGATACGCAGTATTTT.

This clonotype has a handful of counts. The gene calls are TRBV9 and TRBJ2-2, with D possibly matching TRBD2 (5 bases). Germline CDR1 SGDLS, CDR2 YYNGEE. V was clipped by 5 bases and J by 1 base, with 6 bases between them. The CDR3 contains 13 residues. CDR3 amino acids: CASRLENTGELFF. The CDR3 nucleotides are TGTGCCAGCAGACTAGAGAACACCGGGGAGCTGTTTTTT.

This clonotype was picked up a small number of times. The rearrangement uses TRBV12-3 or TRBV12-4 and TRBJ1-1, with D possibly matching TRBD1 (5 bases). V was pared by 2 bases and J by 5 bases, with 12 bases between. The CDR3 totals 14 residues. CDR3 in amino acids: CASSLMGGVTEAFF. In DNA, the CDR3 is TGTGCCAGCAGTTTAATGGGGGGGGTAACTGAAGCTTTCTTT.

In this sample, this clonotype turned up a few times. The chain uses TRBV11-2 and TRBJ2-3; possible D gene TRBD2, 6 bases. Germline lookup yields CDR1 SGHAT and CDR2 FQNNGV. V was clipped by 5 bases and J by 4 bases, with 22 bases between them. The CDR3 is 17 amino acids. The CDR3 region has the DNA TGTGCCAGCAGCCGAAGTCCTAGCGAAGGAGGCGCAGATACGCAGTATTTT. Protein product: CASSRSPSEGGADTQYF.

This chain uses TRBV4-3 with TRBJ1-5; D might be TRBD1 (5 bases). Trimming took off 0 bases at V and 7 bases at J, with 7 bases between the two ends. Germline loops: CDR1 LGHNA, CDR2 YSLEER. This CDR3 is 13 amino acids long. CDR3 bases: TGCGCCAGCAGCCAAGAACGGGGCCAGCCCCAGCATTTT. Its protein product is CASSQERGQPQHF.

J is TRBJ2-7 and V is TRBV24-1; 7 positions match TRBD1. Germline CDR1 reads KGHDR; CDR2 reads SFDVKD. This CDR3 region has 14 residues. Trimming cost V 4 bases and J 3 bases; bases outside gene matches: 5. CDR3 protein: CATSEAGTVYEQYF. CDR3 in DNA: TGTGCCACCAGTGAAGCCGGGACAGTCTACGAGCAGTACTTC.

V is TRBV7-2 and J is TRBJ1-2, with TRBD1 as a possible D gene (6 bases). Germline assignment: CDR1 SGHTA and CDR2 FQGNSA. Trimming took 3 bases from V and 4 from J, leaving 15 bases between them. CDR3 length equals 15 residues. CDR3 sequence reads: CASSFGKPGVYGYTF. CDR3 bases: TGTGCCAGCAGCTTCGGGAAGCCAGGGGTCTATGGCTACACCTTC. Full variable domain (missing parts from reference TRBV7-2 and TRBJ1-2): GAGVSQSPSNKVTEKGKDVELRCDPISGHTALYWYRQSLGQGLEFLIYFQGNSAPDKSGLPSDRFSAERTGGSVSTLTIQRTQQEDSAVYLCASSFGKPGVYGYTFGSGTRLTVV.

This clonotype was counted a few times. V usage is TRBV7-9 and J usage is TRBJ2-3; D is tentatively TRBD1 or TRBD2 (5 bases each). The CDR3 is 16 residues long. Germline V gives CDR1 SEHNR, CDR2 FQNEAQ (reference sequence). V gave up 10 bases and J gave up 6 bases, with 26 bases separating them. The CDR3 DNA is TGTGCCACCTCCTTTCCTAACGGGACCCCACGGGATACGCAGTATTTT. Amino acid sequence: CATSFPNGTPRDTQYF.

The chain joins TRBV12-3 or TRBV12-4 to TRBJ1-2, with D perhaps TRBD1 (6 bases). This CDR3 comprises 15 residues. Trimming cost V 6 bases and J 8 bases, with 22 bases left between them. CDR3 loop: CASRSDRASTVGYTF. The CDR3 DNA is TGTGCCAGCAGATCGGACAGAGCTTCTACTGTGGGCTACACCTTC.

This clonotype was seen at least ten times. The CDR3 DNA reads TGTGCCAGCAGCCCGGGACAGCGAACCGGGGAGCTGTTTTTT. It yields the protein CASSPGQRTGELFF. This chain joins TRBV7-2 and TRBJ2-2; TRBD1 aligns across 7 bases. V lost 5 bases to trimming and J lost 5 bases; unmatched junction nucleotides: 5. The CDR3 contains 14 residues. The V gene's germline CDR1 is SGHTA and CDR2 FQGNSA.

The CDR3 DNA follows: TGTGCCAGCACCCTTACTAGGGGGGTAAATGGCTACACCTTC. Translation: CASTLTRGVNGYTF. The chain employs TRBV28 and TRBJ1-2, with D perhaps matching TRBD1 (6 bases). Germline V CDR1 and CDR2: MDHEN, SYDVKM. This CDR3 region has 14 residues. V lost 7 bases to trimming and J lost 6 bases, with 18 bases between them.

This clonotype was seen a few times. The V gene is TRBV20-1, the J gene TRBJ1-5; D gene uncertain. V lost 6 bases, J lost 0 bases, and 9 bases lay in between. CDR1 is DFQATT, CDR2 SNEGSKA, per germline (reference sequence). CDR3 size: 13 residues. This chain's CDR3 is CSAQKDSNQPQHF. The CDR3 DNA sequence: TGCAGTGCCCAGAAAGATAGCAATCAGCCCCAGCATTTT.

The sample holds a few counts of this clonotype. The chain uses TRBV6-2 or TRBV6-3 and TRBJ2-3; no definite D call. Germline V CDR1 and CDR2: MNHEY, SVGEGT. This CDR3 has 14 amino acids. The V gene lost 6 bases and the J gene lost 2 bases, with 12 bases spanning the gap. CDR3 nucleotide sequence: TGTGCCAGCAGAAGTCTAGGTACCACAGATACGCAGTATTTT. Amino acids: CASRSLGTTDTQYF.

V is TRBV2 and J is TRBJ2-5, with TRBD1 matching over 7 bases. V shed 8 bases and J 1 base; nucleotides not matched to a gene: 4. The V gene's germline CDR1 is SNHLY and CDR2 FYNNEI. This CDR3 is 13 amino acids long. The CDR3 nucleotides read TGTGCCAGCGCAGGGGGAAGCCAAGAGACCCAGTACTTC. Translation: CASAGGSQETQYF.

This chain uses TRBV20-1 with TRBJ2-1, with D unclear. The CDR3 is 14 amino acids. Trimming left V 6 bases short and J 3 bases short, with 15 bases between. Germline V gene sequence: CDR1 DFQATT, CDR2 SNEGSKA (reference sequence). Here the CDR3 reads CSATHDGYYNEQFF. The CDR3 nucleotides read TGCAGTGCAACCCATGATGGATACTACAATGAGCAGTTCTTC.

This chain connects TRBV10-3 to TRBJ2-7; 8 bases agree with TRBD1. From germline, CDR1 is ENHRY and CDR2 SYGVKD. The CDR3 is made up of 14 amino acids. Germline trimming cut 2 bases from V and 5 bases from J; bases unmatched to any gene: 5. The chain's CDR3 is CAISESGQGNEQYF. The CDR3 coding sequence is TGTGCCATCAGTGAGAGTGGACAGGGAAACGAGCAGTACTTC.

In the case of this clonotype: A much larger clone lies a single base off, so this may be a read error. The chain joins TRBV6-5 to TRBJ2-1; 7 bases line up with TRBD2. The CDR3 has 15 amino acids. After removal of 4 bases from V and 10 bases from J, the junction contained 13 bases not matched to a gene. Per the germline V gene, CDR1 is MNHEY and CDR2 is SVGAGI. CDR3 sequence reads: CASSFSTALGGEQFF. As DNA, the CDR3 is TGTGCCAGCAGTTTCTCGACGGCCCTGGGGGGGGAGCAGTTCTTC.

The V gene is TRBV11-2, the J gene TRBJ2-4; no reliable D call. V was cut by 2 bases and J by 0 bases, with 20 bases left in between. The CDR3 is made up of 19 amino acids. The V gene's germline CDR1 is SGHAT and CDR2 FQNNGV. The CDR3 DNA reads TGTGCCAGCAGCTTAAATCCTCTGGGCACGGATTTAGCCAAAAACATTCAGTACTTC. This sequence encodes CASSLNPLGTDLAKNIQYF.

The DNA of the CDR3 is TGTGCCAGCAGCGACAGCCCTCTCTCCTACGAGCAGTACTTC. This sequence encodes CASSDSPLSYEQYF. The chain combines TRBV12-3 or TRBV12-4 with TRBJ2-7, with D possibly being TRBD1 (5 bases). V lost 6 bases and J 0 bases, leaving 12 bases between the germline ends. This CDR3 is 14 amino acids long.

The rearrangement joins TRBV10-3 to TRBJ2-1; the D is unclear. CDR3 length equals 12 residues. Germline CDR1 is ENHRY and CDR2 is SYGVKD. V was shortened by 6 bases and J by 9 bases, with 12 bases between the two germline ends. DNA for the CDR3: TGTGCCATCAGCGAGCCCGCGCTTGAGCAGTTCTTC. Its translation: CAISEPALEQFF.

This clonotype was seen more than once but under ten times. J is TRBJ2-4 and V is TRBV15; 10 nucleotides agree with TRBD1. CDR1 LNHNV and CDR2 YYDKDF come from the germline V gene (reference sequence). With V trimmed by 5 bases and J by 2 bases, 9 bases remained unmatched. The CDR3 has 17 residues. CDR3 nucleotide sequence: TGTGCCACCAGCGCCAAGGGGACAGGGGTTTCCAAAAACATTCAGTACTTC. Translating it yields CATSAKGTGVSKNIQYF.

This clonotype was counted between two and nine times. This sequence joins TRBV5-1 and TRBJ2-5, with D possibly TRBD2 on 5 matching bases. Trimming removed 0 bases from V and 1 base from J, with 13 bases in between. CDR1 is SGHRS and CDR2 is YFSETQ in the germline V gene. CDR3 length: 16 residues. The CDR3 DNA follows: TGCGCCAGCAGCTTGGGGACTTCCCTACTCCAAGAGACCCAGTACTTC. As protein: CASSLGTSLLQETQYF.

The rearrangement uses TRBV10-3 and TRBJ1-5, with D possibly being TRBD1 (5 bases). Germline-derived CDR1 and CDR2 are ENHRY and SYGVKD. The V gene lost 8 bases and the J gene lost 2 bases, with 10 bases spanning the gap. This CDR3 has 13 amino acids. The CDR3 DNA sequence: TGTGCCATCGGAGAAGGGGGCAATCAGCCCCAGCATTTT. Its protein product is CAIGEGGNQPQHF.

Turning to this clonotype: A junction boundary mismatches the germline segment, possibly from a read error. The V and J genes are TRBV7-2 and TRBJ1-4; the D is unclear. The germline V gene encodes CDR1 SGHTA and CDR2 FQGNSA. CDR3 length: 16 residues. The CDR3 protein is CASSQAQALTNEKLFF. The CDR3 DNA follows: TGCGCCAGCAGCCAAGCGCAGGCGCTAACTAATGAAAAACTGTTTTTT.